The 23 T cell receptor beta chains below all came from one sample that was sequenced in a study of T cell responses to AZD1222 COVID-19 vaccine. The table came from immunoSEQ multiplex PCR; TCRdb's copy has only in-frame clones and leaves some out. The sample has approximately 100,000 clones; roughly 84% are singletons. The specimen was peripheral blood, collected on day 0 of AZD1222 vaccination. All receptors derive from an adult in good health.

The rearrangement uses TRBV5-8 and TRBJ2-3, with 7 positions matching TRBD2. Germline V gives CDR1 SGHTS, CDR2 YDEGEE. V gave up 4 bases and J gave up 6 bases; unmatched junction bases: 17. The CDR3 runs to 17 residues. The CDR3 DNA sequence: TGTGCCAGCAGCCGGTCGGCGACTAGCAAGAGGCTGGATACGCAGTATTTT. Its protein is CASSRSATSKRLDTQYF.

This clone was seen more than once but under ten times. The chain couples TRBV7-2 to TRBJ2-2; D perhaps matches TRBD1 (6 bases). The CDR3 length is 16 residues. Deletions cut 2 bases from V and 1 base from J, with 11 bases between. Germline V gene data show CDR1 as SGHTA and CDR2 as FQGNSA. CDR3 bases: TGTGCCAGCAGCTTATTTGGGGGCCTGAACACCGGGGAGCTGTTTTTT. It translates to CASSLFGGLNTGELFF. The full variable domain, completed using reference TRBV7-2 and TRBJ2-2, is GAGVSQSPSNKVTEKGKDVELRCDPISGHTALYWYRQSLGQGLEFLIYFQGNSAPDKSGLPSDRFSAERTGGSVSTLTIQRTQQEDSAVYLCASSLFGGLNTGELFFGEGSRLTVL.

This chain connects TRBV3-1 (or the pseudogene TRBV3-2) to TRBJ2-1; 8 bases match TRBD2. The length of the CDR3 is 15 residues. V lost 0 bases to trimming and J lost 2 bases; unmatched junction nucleotides: 0. Germline loops: CDR1 LGHDT, CDR2 YNNKEL (reference sequence). The CDR3 protein is CASSQDSGTYNEQFF. CDR3 bases: TGTGCCAGCAGCCAAGATAGCGGGACCTACAATGAGCAGTTCTTC.

The rearrangement uses TRBV18 and TRBJ1-5, with 7 positions matching TRBD1. The CDR3 is 17 residues long. With 3 bases clipped from V and 2 bases from J, the junction kept 10 bases outside the gene matches. Looked up from germline, CDR1 is KGHSH and CDR2 is LQKENI. The DNA of the CDR3 is TGTGCCAGCTCACCGCAACCCAAGGGGGCCGGCAATCAGCCCCAGCATTTT. Translating it yields CASSPQPKGAGNQPQHF.

This chain's CDR3 is CASSEKLGQGRRNSPLHF. The CDR3 DNA reads TGTGCCAGCAGTGAGAAACTGGGACAGGGGAGGCGTAATTCACCCCTCCACTTT. This rearrangement joins TRBV6-1 to TRBJ1-6; 10 bases agree with TRBD1. Germline assignment: CDR1 MNHNS and CDR2 SASEGT. The CDR3 is 18 amino acids. V lost 3 bases to trimming and J lost 6 bases; unmatched junction nucleotides: 11.

The rearrangement links TRBV6-5 to TRBJ2-6; D remains ambiguous. Per germline, CDR1 MNHEY and CDR2 SVGAGI. This CDR3 contains 14 residues. V lost 8 bases and J lost 1, with 9 bases in between. In DNA, the CDR3 is TGTGCCAGCGCCCGAAGTTCTGGGGCCAACGTCCTGACTTTC. It codes for CASARSSGANVLTF.

The J gene is TRBJ1-1, the V gene TRBV6-1; 8 bases are shared with TRBD1. The CDR3 is 13 amino acids. The germline CDR1 and CDR2 sequences are MNHNS and SASEGT. V shed 6 bases, J shed 6 bases, and the junction held 6 bases outside the gene matches. This CDR3 is CASSSGQGAEAFF. Written as DNA, the CDR3 is TGTGCCAGCAGCTCCGGACAGGGTGCTGAAGCTTTCTTT.

The rearrangement links TRBV27 to TRBJ1-2; D remains unclear. The V end was cut by 3 bases, the J end by 4 bases, with 15 bases between. CDR1 is MNHEY and CDR2 is SMNVEV in the germline V gene (reference sequence). This CDR3 is 15 amino acids long. CDR3 amino acids: CASSFSGVGTYGYTF. The CDR3 DNA reads as TGTGCCAGCAGTTTCTCCGGGGTGGGTACCTATGGCTACACCTTC.

V is TRBV27 and J is TRBJ1-6, with 7 nucleotides matching TRBD1. CDR3 length: 15 amino acids. Germline V gene data show CDR1 as MNHEY and CDR2 as SMNVEV (reference sequence). The V and J ends lost 4 bases and 15 bases, in that order; junction bases with no gene match: 15. The CDR3, as DNA: TGTGCCAGCAGTTATTCCGGGACAGCCTCCTATGACCTCCACTTT. Translating gives CASSYSGTASYDLHF.

The chain uses TRBV19 and TRBJ1-2; 9 bases are shared with TRBD1. After removal of 8 bases from V and 3 bases from J, the junction contained 4 bases not matched to a gene. The germline CDR1 and CDR2 sequences are LNHDA and SQIVND (reference sequence). The CDR3 totals 13 residues. The CDR3 sequence is CASGTGRDYGYTF. The CDR3 nucleotides are TGTGCCAGTGGGACAGGGAGGGACTATGGCTACACCTTC.

This chain connects TRBV9 to TRBJ1-3; 7 bases line up with TRBD1. J gave up 3 bases and V 0 bases, and 6 bases lay outside the gene matches. In germline, CDR1 is SGDLS, CDR2 YYNGEE. The CDR3 has 16 residues. CDR3 DNA sequence: TGTGCCAGCAGCGTAGCAGGTCAGGGGGTTGGAAACACCATATATTTT. Translation: CASSVAGQGVGNTIYF.

This chain links TRBV12-5 with TRBJ1-1; D ambiguous. Trimming shortened V by 6 bases and J by 1 base, and 6 bases separated the two germline ends. The germline gives CDR1 LGHNT, CDR2 FRNRAP. This CDR3 has 12 amino acids. In nucleotides, the CDR3 is TGTGCTAGTGGCGCTACGAACACTGAAGCTTTCTTT. Protein sequence: CASGATNTEAFF.

This chain joins TRBV3-1 (or the pseudogene TRBV3-2) and TRBJ1-5; no clear D gene. V was pared by 5 bases and J by 6 bases, with 5 bases between. The CDR3 length is 11 residues. From germline, CDR1 is LGHDT and CDR2 YNNKEL (reference sequence). The CDR3 sequence is CASSSGQPQHF. CDR3 in DNA: TGTGCCAGCAGCTCGGGTCAGCCCCAGCATTTT.

J is TRBJ2-5 and V is TRBV9, with D unresolved. CDR1 and CDR2 (germline): SGDLS, YYNGEE. The CDR3 length is 14 residues. V was clipped by 2 bases and J by 6 bases, with 14 bases between them. CDR3 sequence reads: CASSVGRNPQTQYF. CDR3 DNA: TGTGCCAGCAGCGTCGGGCGAAACCCCCAGACCCAGTACTTC.

The chain has TRBV3-1 (or the pseudogene TRBV3-2) and TRBJ2-2; D remains ambiguous. The germline CDR1 and CDR2 sequences are LGHDT and YNNKEL (reference sequence). V was trimmed by 4 bases and J by 5 bases, leaving 8 bases between them. The CDR3 totals 13 residues. The CDR3 sequence: CASSRRGTGELFF. Here the CDR3 DNA reads TGTGCCAGCAGCCGACGTGGAACCGGGGAGCTGTTTTTT.

The chain recombines TRBV27 with TRBJ1-1, with 8 bases that match TRBD1. Germline CDR1 and CDR2: MNHEY and SMNVEV (reference sequence). The CDR3 consists of 15 residues. With V trimmed by 4 bases and J by 4 bases, 8 bases remained unmatched. CDR3 sequence reads: CASSWTGTPGTEAFF. In nucleotides, the CDR3 is TGTGCCAGCAGTTGGACAGGGACCCCCGGCACTGAAGCTTTCTTT.

The chain carries TRBV27 and TRBJ1-2; 8 bases align to TRBD1. The germline CDR1 and CDR2 sequences are MNHEY and SMNVEV (reference sequence). V lost 7 bases to trimming and J lost 5 bases; unmatched junction nucleotides: 9. The CDR3 is 14 residues long. CDR3 nucleotides: TGTGCCAGCAATTCCGGGACAGGCCGATATGGCTACACCTTC. This codes for CASNSGTGRYGYTF.

CDR3 in amino acids: CASTEGPGSNQPQHF. DNA of the CDR3: TGTGCCAGCACCGAGGGGCCAGGAAGCAATCAGCCCCAGCATTTT. The genes are TRBV6-5 and TRBJ1-5; D perhaps matches TRBD1 (5 bases). The CDR3 covers 15 residues. V lost 7 bases, J lost 1 base, and 14 bases lay in between. The V gene's germline CDR1 is MNHEY and CDR2 SVGAGI.

J is TRBJ1-4 and V is TRBV24-1; D possibly corresponds to TRBD1 (5 bases). V shed 10 bases and J shed 6 bases, with 11 bases lying between them. This CDR3 region has 12 residues. Germline V CDR1 and CDR2: KGHDR, SFDVKD. The CDR3 reads CATAGQDEKLFF. CDR3 nucleotides: TGTGCCACAGCGGGGCAGGATGAAAAACTGTTTTTT.

This clone was detected once. The chain combines TRBV20-1 with TRBJ2-7; 10 bases match TRBD2. Germline CDR1 and CDR2: DFQATT and SNEGSKA (reference sequence). After removal of 3 bases from V and 2 bases from J, the junction contained 10 bases not matched to a gene. The CDR3 consists of 16 residues. For the CDR3, the DNA is TGCAGTGCTAGTAGAGGCGGACTAGCGGCTACCTACGAGCAGTACTTC. It specifies CSASRGGLAATYEQYF.

This chain connects TRBV2 to TRBJ1-5; D gene ambiguous. This CDR3 is built from 12 residues. CDR1 is SNHLY and CDR2 is FYNNEI in the germline V gene. Trimming removed 3 bases from V and 2 bases from J, with 2 bases in between. The CDR3 region is CASSDGNQPQHF. DNA of the CDR3: TGTGCCAGCAGTGATGGCAATCAGCCCCAGCATTTT.

The CDR3 sequence is CATSVFSYNSPLHF. Here the CDR3 DNA reads TGTGCCACCAGTGTATTCTCCTATAATTCACCCCTCCACTTT. The V gene is TRBV24-1, the J gene TRBJ1-6; unclear D gene. The CDR3 spans 14 residues. V dropped 5 bases and J dropped 0 bases, with 4 bases sitting between them. Germline V lookup: CDR1 KGHDR, CDR2 SFDVKD.

The chain employs TRBV6-5 and TRBJ1-4, with D tentatively TRBD1 (5 bases). Per the germline V gene, CDR1 is MNHEY and CDR2 is SVGAGI. The CDR3 consists of 14 residues. The V end was cut by 6 bases, the J end by 7 bases, with 15 bases between. CDR3 nucleotide sequence: TGTGCCAGCAGCCCCGGGACGGTGGCTGAAAAACTGTTTTTT. Protein sequence: CASSPGTVAEKLFF.